This T cell receptor beta chain is from a study of T-cell reconstitution after alpha-beta-depleted transplantation in children. Study results and limitations: High day-60 TCRbeta diversity in some patients came from surviving recipient T cells and thymic progenitors. T-cell counts and diversity at one year post-transplant came mainly from newly produced T cells. By about two months after transplant, alpha-beta T cells reportedly arose from several hundred graft clones that had expanded.

For TCRbeta, the library was prepared with unique molecular identifiers. TCRdb re-derived calls from the PCR reads in MiXCR, one entry per CDR3 protein. Of hundreds of thousands of distinct CDR3 sequences in the sample, around 13% were seen once. Concerning this clonotype: Antigen specificity is unknown.

The germline CDR1 and CDR2 sequences are SGHAT and FQNNGV. The CDR3 covers 19 residues. Losses at the gene ends were 2 bases for V and 5 bases for J; bases not matched to a gene: 15. The receptor was derived from a girl aged 2-10 years with congenital amegakaryocytic thrombocytopenia, due to receive a stem cell transplant. The sample here was PBMCs, taken before TCRalphabeta/CD19-depleted stem cell transplant. This rearrangement joins TRBV11-2 to TRBJ1-3, with 10 positions matching TRBD1. The CDR3 sequence is CASSLIGASDRGERNTIYF. Here the CDR3 DNA reads TGTGCCAGCAGCTTAATCGGGGCTTCGGACAGGGGGGAGCGAAACACCATATATTTT.